Listed here is a single T cell receptor (beta chain). Antigen: not known. A far bigger clonotype differs at one base, so this is likely a read error. The CDR3 sequence is 14 residues long. CDR1 and CDR2 (germline): ENHRY, SYGVKD. V lost 5 bases and J lost 0, with 5 bases in between. This entry comes from a study of prognosis after radiotherapy for stage I lung cancer. For the study at large: Some 15 patients had newly diagnosed primary stage I lung tumors, and a few had oligometastatic NSCLC after surgical resection of the primary tumor. Among the non-small cell lung cancer patients, all were considered medically inoperable.

Study-level results: The authors did not determine whether the expanded TCR clones were tumor-specific. There were reportedly differences in TRBV and TRBJ gene usage between patients with and without metastases.

With two-round multiplex PCR, TCR beta CDR3 sequences were amplified from genomic DNA. Amplification in first-round PCR relied on primers specific to each TRBV and TRBJ gene. TCRdb redid the calling of the multiplex PCR reads with MiXCR, one entry per CDR3 protein. The table records around 19,000 distinct CDR3 sequences, approximately 46% of them present only once. V gene TRBV10-3 combines with J gene TRBJ2-6; D uncertain. Sequenced here: PBMCs, sampled before or after stereotactic body radiation therapy (not recorded which). The source of this sequence is a donor over 45 with non-small cell lung cancer. The CDR3 here is CAISLGSGANVLTF. CDR3 coding DNA: TGTGCCATCAGTTTGGGCTCTGGGGCCAACGTCCTGACTTTC.